The entry below describes one T cell receptor (beta chain). Its antigen is currently not known. Base qualities are not provided; no much larger clone lies one nucleotide away. The data belong to a study of control samples from healthy donors and cancer patients (dated by TCRdb to about 2020). The library was built by means of the immunoSEQ multiplex PCR assay. In its TCRdb copy, this immuneACCESS table keeps in-frame sequences only and misses some clones. Where compared with another copy, unresolved V genes explain less than half of these, and the others have no known cause. Present in this sample are about 160,000 clones, approximately 96% of which were seen just once. About 8.5% of the sample rests with the top ten. The CDR3, from cysteine to phenylalanine, totals 14 residues. CDR3 DNA only is kept here, 42 bases in frame from base 1. CDR1 is given as MNHEY and CDR2 as SVGEGT, both from the germline V gene. V loses 0 bases, J loses 3 bases, and the germline ends lie 8 bases apart.

The source material was blood. The receptor chain draws on TRBV6-2 or TRBV6-3 and TRBJ1-1; the D gene cannot be named for sure. The receptor was isolated from a woman aged 40 to 50 in good health. The CDR3 protein is CASSYSWRDTEAFF. DNA sequence: TGTGCCAGCAGTTACTCCTGGAGGGACACTGAAGCTTTCTTT.